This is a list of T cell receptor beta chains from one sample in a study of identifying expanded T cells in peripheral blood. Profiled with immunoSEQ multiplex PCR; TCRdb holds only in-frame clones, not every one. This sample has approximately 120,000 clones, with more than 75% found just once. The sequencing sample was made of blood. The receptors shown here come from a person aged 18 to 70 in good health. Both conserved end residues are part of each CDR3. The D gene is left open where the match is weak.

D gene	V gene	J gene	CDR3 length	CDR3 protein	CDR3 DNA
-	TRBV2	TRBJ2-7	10	CASSEARGGF	TGTGCCAGCAGTGAAGCCAGGGGGGGGTTC
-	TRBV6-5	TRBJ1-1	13	CASSYSTVNEAFF	TGTGCCAGCAGTTACTCGACGGTCAACGAAGCTTTCTTT
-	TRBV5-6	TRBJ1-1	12	CASSLWDTEAFF	TGTGCCAGCAGCTTGTGGGACACTGAAGCTTTCTTT
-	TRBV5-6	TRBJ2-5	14	CASRFISGGQTQYF	TGTGCCAGCAGATTCATCTCCGGGGGGCAGACCCAGTACTTC
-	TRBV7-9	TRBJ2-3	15	CASSLQGLSTDTQYF	TGTGCCAGCAGCTTACAGGGGCTTAGCACAGATACGCAGTATTTT
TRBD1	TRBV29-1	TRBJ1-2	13	CSVDRYRGDGYTF	TGCAGCGTTGATCGGTACAGGGGAGATGGCTACACCTTC
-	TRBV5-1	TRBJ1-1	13	CASSNGPSTEAFF	TGCGCCAGCAGCAACGGGCCCTCCACTGAAGCTTTCTTT
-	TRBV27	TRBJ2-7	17	CASSPIPGDLLSYEQYF	TGTGCCAGCAGTCCCATCCCAGGGGACCTCCTATCCTACGAGCAGTACTTC
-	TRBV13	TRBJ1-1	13	CASSLGSNTEAFF	TGTGCCAGCAGCTTAGGTTCCAACACTGAAGCTTTCTTT
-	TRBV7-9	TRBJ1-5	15	CASSGPGGQGQPQHF	TGTGCCAGCAGCGGCCCGGGGGGCCAAGGTCAGCCCCAGCATTTT